This T cell receptor beta chain emerged from a study of identical twins. General study findings and limits: Models came in too low on out-of-frame TCR alpha sharing in monozygotic twins. Insertion counts were lower in abundant cord blood beta clonotypes, a trend that memory repertoires did not show. The study drew conclusions from cross-sectional statistical analysis, not from following the same donors.

With respect to this clonotype: Antigen: not known.

It was template switching that added a universal primer site, and there were unique molecular identifiers on the cDNA. TCRdb ran MiXCR on the 5' RACE reads and lists one entry per CDR3 protein. This sample carries hundreds of thousands of distinct CDR3 sequences, over 8.5% of them seen once, and the ten largest clones take approximately 0.89%. The V and J ends lost 2 bases and 0 bases, in that order; junction bases with no gene match: 11. CDR1 is SGHTA and CDR2 is FQGNSA in the germline V gene. This CDR3 spans 19 amino acids. These data were also reused for a study on yellow fever vaccine responses in identical twins.

The specimen was PBMCs. The rearrangement joins TRBV7-2 to TRBJ2-1, with 9 positions matching TRBD1. The sequence was obtained from a woman between 18 and 30 years old in good health. The CDR3 spells CASSLSGTGIGGSYNEQFF. CDR3 nucleotides: TGTGCCAGCAGCTTATCGGGGACAGGGATCGGCGGCTCCTACAATGAGCAGTTCTTC.